This TCR beta chain stems from a study of shared clonotypes between healthy human individuals. This table comes from immunoSEQ multiplex PCR, and its TCRdb copy is limited to in-frame clones, with some not included. The data contain around 1 million clones, roughly 72% of them singletons. This CDR3 contains 15 residues. Trimming shortened V by 0 bases and J by 3 bases, and 12 bases separated the two germline ends. CDR1 is SGHRS, CDR2 YFSETQ, per germline. The material sequenced was memory CD4+ T cells sorted from blood. As for subset: CD45RA-negative fraction. The chain employs TRBV5-1 and TRBJ1-2, with D maybe TRBD1 (6 bases). The source of this sequence is a man younger than 35 in good health. CDR3 nucleotide sequence: TGCGCCAGCAGCTTGGCCGGACAGCCCGACTATGGCTACACCTTC. This codes for CASSLAGQPDYGYTF.